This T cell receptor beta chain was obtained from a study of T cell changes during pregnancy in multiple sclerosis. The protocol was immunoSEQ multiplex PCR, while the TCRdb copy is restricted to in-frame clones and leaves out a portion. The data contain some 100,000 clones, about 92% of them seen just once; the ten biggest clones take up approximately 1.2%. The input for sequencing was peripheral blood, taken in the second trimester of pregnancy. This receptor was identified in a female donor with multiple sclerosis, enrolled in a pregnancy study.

The CDR3 nucleotides read TGTGCCAGCAGCGAAATTGGACTAGCGGGGAACACCGGGGAGCTGTTTTTT. It is translated as CASSEIGLAGNTGELFF. This sequence joins TRBV9 and TRBJ2-2, with TRBD2 matching over 11 bases. V lost 3 bases and J lost 1; bases outside the gene matches: 5. Germline-derived CDR1 and CDR2 are SGDLS and YYNGEE. CDR3 size: 17 residues.